This section outlines one TCR beta chain sequence together with its context. Its antigen remains unidentified. Relative to the germline gene, one junction end is altered; a read error may explain this. Other DNA variants within this sample encode the same CDR3. The CDR3 runs 14 residues. CDR1 and CDR2 (germline): MDHEN, SYDVKM. This entry is derived from a study of radiotherapy plus CTLA-4 blockade in lung cancer. The protocol was immunoSEQ multiplex PCR, while the TCRdb copy is restricted to in-frame clones and leaves out a portion. This table holds about 62,000 clones, around 77% found once. General observations from the study: Tumor-origin TCR clones grew in blood after radiotherapy plus ipilimumab.

This chain uses TRBV28 with TRBJ2-1; D might be TRBD2 (5 bases). The source was peripheral blood, collected from a patient treated with radiotherapy plus ipilimumab. The sequence was collected from a human donor with non-small cell lung cancer who had a complete response to radiotherapy plus ipilimumab. The CDR3 bases are TGTGCCAGCAGTTTAGCGTTCAGAGGGAATGAGCAATTCTTC. Its translation is CASSLAFRGNEQFF.